These 19 T cell receptor beta chains came from one sample sequenced in a study of blood T cells in healthy people across ages. For the second PCR, which ran for roughly 7 to 11 cycles, a sample-barcoded 5' primer and a J-beta primer mix were used. TCRdb reanalysed the 5' RACE reads using MiXCR and keeps one entry per CDR3 protein. The sample includes 600,000 to 1,000,000 distinct CDR3 sequences, 58% of them seen just once. Sequencing was performed on blood. These receptors came from a man aged 30-40 years in good health.

The CDR3 DNA reads TGTGCCAGCAGCCAAGAGGCCCTCTTGGATACGCAGTATTTT. It codes for CASSQEALLDTQYF. The genes are TRBV3-1 and TRBJ2-3; D is unresolved. The V end was cut by 0 bases, the J end by 6 bases, with 10 bases between. CDR3 length equals 14 residues. Germline assignment: CDR1 LGHDT and CDR2 YNNKEL (reference sequence).

CDR3 DNA: TGTGCCATCGCCGGGACAGGGCGGAACCTCGAGCAGTACTTC. Protein sequence: CAIAGTGRNLEQYF. The chain has TRBV2 and TRBJ2-7; 9 bases are shared with TRBD1. The CDR3 has 14 amino acids. Trimming at V came to 10 bases and at J to 6 bases, leaving 13 bases not matched to a gene. CDR1 and CDR2 from the germline V gene are SNHLY and FYNNEI.

The table lists this clonotype with a few counts. The rearrangement links TRBV20-1 to TRBJ2-1; 7 nucleotides line up with TRBD2. CDR1 is DFQATT and CDR2 is SNEGSKA in the germline V gene (reference sequence). The CDR3 extends over 16 amino acids. After removal of 5 bases from V and 4 bases from J, the junction contained 14 bases not matched to a gene. The DNA of the CDR3 is TGCAGTGCTCCCGAATCGGAAGCGGGGCCTTACAATGAGCAGTTCTTC. This translates into CSAPESEAGPYNEQFF.

This clonotype has just a few counts. V gene TRBV6-2 or TRBV6-3 combines with J gene TRBJ2-4; no reliable D call. Matching the DNA end better, TRBJ2-7 makes the J call doubtful. The CDR3 consists of 13 residues. Looked up from germline, CDR1 is MNHEY and CDR2 is SVGEGT. Written as DNA, the CDR3 is TGTGCCAGCAGTTACATCGGCGGTGGCGAGCAGTACTTC. Translation gives CASSYIGGGEQYF.

This clonotype was observed a few times. The rearrangement uses TRBV12-3 or TRBV12-4 and TRBJ2-5, with D perhaps matching TRBD2 (6 bases). The length of the CDR3 is 13 residues. The V and J ends lost 7 bases and 3 bases respectively, with 12 bases between them. CDR3 protein: CASTLGGKETQYF. The CDR3 nucleotides are TGTGCCAGCACCTTGGGGGGTAAAGAGACCCAGTACTTC.

The V and J genes are TRBV15 and TRBJ2-3, with 8 bases fitting TRBD2. The CDR3 sequence is 15 residues long. In germline, CDR1 is LNHNV, CDR2 YYDKDF (reference sequence). Trimming took 3 bases from V and 2 from J; bases not matched to a gene: 4. The CDR3 DNA reads as TGTGCCACCAGCAGTAGCGGGGTTGACACAGATACGCAGTATTTT. It codes for CATSSSGVDTDTQYF.

The chain combines TRBV6-6 with TRBJ1-2, with D unresolved. This CDR3 region has 13 residues. The V gene's germline CDR1 is MNHNY and CDR2 SVGAGI (reference sequence). V lost 6 bases to trimming and J lost 4 bases, with 12 bases between them. CDR3 residues: CASSESGFYGYTF. DNA of the CDR3: TGTGCCAGCAGCGAGTCGGGTTTCTATGGCTACACCTTC.

The chain carries TRBV4-3 and TRBJ2-7; maybe TRBD2 (5 bases). V was cut by 0 bases and J by 2 bases, with 8 bases left in between. Per the germline V gene, CDR1 is LGHNA and CDR2 is YSLEER. This CDR3 region has 14 residues. CDR3 amino acids: CASSQEALAYEQYF. The CDR3 nucleotides are TGCGCCAGCAGCCAAGAGGCACTAGCCTACGAGCAGTACTTC.

A single count supports this clonotype. The V gene is TRBV28, the J gene TRBJ2-7; perhaps TRBD2 as D (6 bases). The CDR3 covers 13 residues. V was trimmed by 8 bases and J by 3 bases, leaving 14 bases between them. Germline V lookup: CDR1 MDHEN, CDR2 SYDVKM. CDR3 coding DNA: TGTGCCAGCTATGGGAGCGGGTACTACGAGCAGTACTTC. It encodes CASYGSGYYEQYF.

CDR3 bases: TGCAGCGTCAAAAGAGGGTTGTCCCAATACAATGAGCAGTTCTTC. It is translated as CSVKRGLSQYNEQFF. The rearrangement uses TRBV29-1 and TRBJ2-1; weak D call: TRBD2 (5 bases). Germline V gene data show CDR1 as SQVTM and CDR2 as ANQGSEA. The CDR3 has 15 amino acids. V was cut by 6 bases and J by 4 bases, with 19 bases left in between.

The V and J genes are TRBV2 and TRBJ2-5, with 9 bases that match TRBD1. The J call may be mistaken, given a closer DNA end match to TRBJ2-7. The CDR3 contains 14 residues. Per germline, CDR1 SNHLY and CDR2 FYNNEI. CDR3 nucleotide sequence: TGTGCCAGCGTAGGGACAGGGAAAGGGCACGAGCAGTACTTC. This gives the protein CASVGTGKGHEQYF.

The J gene is TRBJ1-5, the V gene TRBV20-1; 7 bases agree with TRBD1. This CDR3 comprises 15 residues. V lost 1 base and J lost 0; bases outside the gene matches: 3. CDR1 and CDR2 from the germline V gene are DFQATT and SNEGSKA (reference sequence). The CDR3 nucleotides are TGCAGTGCTAGAGCCGGGACAGTTAGCAATCAGCCCCAGCATTTT. It specifies CSARAGTVSNQPQHF.

The J gene is TRBJ2-1, the V gene TRBV2; unclear D gene. Between the trimmed V and J ends, which lost 3 bases and 9 bases, there was a span of 9 bases. Germline V gene data show CDR1 as SNHLY and CDR2 as FYNNEI. The CDR3 is 12 amino acids. In nucleotides, the CDR3 is TGTGCCAGCAGTGACCCGCGTCGTGAGCAGTTCTTC. It encodes CASSDPRREQFF.

The chain links TRBV9 to TRBJ2-7; D might be TRBD2 (6 bases). V shed 5 bases and J shed 3 bases, with 18 bases lying between them. This CDR3 has 15 amino acids. Germline CDR1 reads SGDLS; CDR2 reads YYNGEE. CDR3 DNA sequence: TGTGCCAGCAGAGGCGGGGACTGGACTAACTACGAGCAGTACTTC. As protein: CASRGGDWTNYEQYF.

The sample holds many counts of this clonotype. The chain employs TRBV29-1 and TRBJ2-6; 9 bases line up with TRBD1. This CDR3 comprises 17 residues. The V segment lost 3 bases and the J segment 0 bases; nucleotides outside the gene matches: 6. The V gene's germline CDR1 is SQVTM and CDR2 ANQGSEA. The CDR3 protein is CSVDGTGLSSGANVLTF. For the CDR3, the DNA is TGCAGCGTTGACGGGACAGGGCTAAGCTCTGGGGCCAACGTCCTGACTTTC.

This clonotype was found a few times. The chain has TRBV20-1 and TRBJ2-4, with a possible D match to TRBD2 (5 bases). The J call is in doubt because the DNA end fits TRBJ2-7 better. Per the germline V gene, CDR1 is DFQATT and CDR2 is SNEGSKA (reference sequence). CDR3 length equals 13 residues. The CDR3 loop reads CSASRGLAYEQYF. The DNA for the CDR3 is TGCAGTGCTAGTCGAGGGCTAGCCTACGAGCAGTACTTC.

The chain joins TRBV6-5 to TRBJ2-5; D may be TRBD2 (6 bases). Gene TRBJ2-7 matches the end of the DNA better, so the J call may be wrong. The CDR3 runs to 16 residues. CDR1 and CDR2 (germline): MNHEY, SVGAGI. The CDR3 spells CASSHGEDTQSYEQYF. CDR3 DNA: TGTGCCAGCAGCCACGGGGAGGACACGCAGTCCTACGAGCAGTACTTC.

The V call is TRBV20-1, the J call TRBJ2-3; TRBD2 matches 8 bases. Germline CDR1 is DFQATT and CDR2 is SNEGSKA (reference sequence). J lost 1 base, V lost 3 bases, and 9 bases had no gene match. The CDR3 is 16 residues long. CDR3 nucleotides: TGCAGTGCTAGCCCCAGATTAGCGGGGCGCACAGATACGCAGTATTTT. Amino acids: CSASPRLAGRTDTQYF.

The V and J genes are TRBV3-1 and TRBJ1-2; TRBD1 agrees at 9 bases. CDR3 length: 13 amino acids. J gave up 7 bases and V 7 bases, and 7 bases lay outside the gene matches. The germline CDR1 and CDR2 sequences are LGHDT and YNNKEL (reference sequence). The CDR3 bases are TGTGCCAGCACCCTTGGGGACAGGGCTGGCTACACCTTC. It specifies CASTLGDRAGYTF.